The clone carrying this T cell receptor beta chain was counted a few times. Naive CD8 libraries used roughly 17,000 to 1,000,000 sorted cells and 10%, 30% or 50% RNA. These data are taken from a study of molecular identifiers for immune sequencing clone quantification. The CDR3 consists of 17 residues. Germline V gene sequence: CDR1 DFQATT, CDR2 SNEGSKA (reference sequence). V shed 5 bases and J shed 0 bases, with 17 bases lying between them. Previously described methods and listed TCR primers were employed for the bulk TCR libraries. TCRdb processed the PCR reads anew with MiXCR; each CDR3 protein has one entry. The table includes around 100,000 distinct CDR3 sequences, 30% to 35% detected once.

J is TRBJ1-6 and V is TRBV20-1; D gene ambiguous. What was sequenced was naive CD8+ T cells from blood, with Jurkat cell RNA spiked in. Specified subset: FACS-sorted CD8+CD4-CCR7+CD45RA+ naive T cells. The clonotype was recovered from a human donor in good health. Some libraries in this study had Jurkat cell RNA spiked in. The CDR3 sequence is CSAPPPAEGSYNSPLHF. Here the CDR3 DNA reads TGCAGTGCTCCTCCGCCAGCCGAGGGCTCCTATAATTCACCCCTCCACTTT.